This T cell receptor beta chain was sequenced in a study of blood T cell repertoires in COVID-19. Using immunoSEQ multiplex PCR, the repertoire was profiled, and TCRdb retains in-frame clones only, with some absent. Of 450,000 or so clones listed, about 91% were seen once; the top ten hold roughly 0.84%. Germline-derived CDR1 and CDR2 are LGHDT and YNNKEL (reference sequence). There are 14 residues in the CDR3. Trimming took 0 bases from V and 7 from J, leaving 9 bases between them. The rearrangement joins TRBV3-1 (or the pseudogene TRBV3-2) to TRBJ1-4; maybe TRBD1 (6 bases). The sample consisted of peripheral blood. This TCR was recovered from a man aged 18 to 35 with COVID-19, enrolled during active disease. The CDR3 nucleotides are TGTGCCAGCAGCCAAGATGTGGGGGCTGAAAAACTGTTTTTT. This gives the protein CASSQDVGAEKLFF.